This T cell receptor beta chain came from a study of cytomegalovirus exposure and HLA in healthy donors. Study findings and constraints: Rarity held for most TCR sequences, but there were some public TCRs that occurred in many donors. It is likely that the observed cluster of highly shared sequence variants was a sequencing artifact.

The primer mix had 60 Vbeta and 13 Jbeta primers. Measured with immunoSEQ multiplex PCR; TCRdb has only the in-frame clones, and not every one. There are under 85,000 clones in the sample; around 76% occur only once, and more than 2.5% lies in the top ten. Notes on this clone: The antigen is undetermined.

Material: PBMCs. The receptor was isolated from a man younger than 35 in good health and CMV-seronegative.

CDR3 DNA sequence: TGTGCCAGCAGCCATGACAGGCGCCTACAGGGCTACACCTTC. Its translation: CASSHDRRLQGYTF. This rearrangement joins TRBV28 to TRBJ1-2; D is perhaps TRBD1 (6 bases). CDR3 size: 14 residues. Trimming pared 6 bases from V and 8 bases from J, leaving 19 bases between. The V gene's germline CDR1 is MDHEN and CDR2 SYDVKM.